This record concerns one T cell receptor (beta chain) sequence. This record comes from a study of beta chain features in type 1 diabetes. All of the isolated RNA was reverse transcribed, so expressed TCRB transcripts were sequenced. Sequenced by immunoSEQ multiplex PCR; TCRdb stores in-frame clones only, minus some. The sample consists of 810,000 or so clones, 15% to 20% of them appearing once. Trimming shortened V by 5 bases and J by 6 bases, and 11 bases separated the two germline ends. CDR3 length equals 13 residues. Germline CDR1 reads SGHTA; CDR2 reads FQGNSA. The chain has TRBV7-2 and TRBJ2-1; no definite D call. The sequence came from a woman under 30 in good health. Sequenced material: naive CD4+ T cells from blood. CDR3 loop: CASSRYRSNEQFF. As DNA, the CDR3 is TGTGCCAGCAGCCGGTACCGGAGCAATGAGCAGTTCTTC.